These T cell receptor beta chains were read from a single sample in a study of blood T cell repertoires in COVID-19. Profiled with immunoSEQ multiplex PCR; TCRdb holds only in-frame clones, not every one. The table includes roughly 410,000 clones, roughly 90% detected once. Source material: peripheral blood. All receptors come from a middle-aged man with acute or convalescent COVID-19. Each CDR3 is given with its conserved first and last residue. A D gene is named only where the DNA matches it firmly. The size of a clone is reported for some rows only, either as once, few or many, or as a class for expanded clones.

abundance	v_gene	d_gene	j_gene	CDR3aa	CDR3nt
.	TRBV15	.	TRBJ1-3	CATSSLEEGGNTIYF	TGTGCCACCAGCAGCCTGGAGGAAGGAGGAAACACCATATATTTT
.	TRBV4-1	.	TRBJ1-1	CASSKKRPDFDTEAFF	TGCGCCAGCAGCAAAAAGCGACCGGATTTCGACACTGAAGCTTTCTTT
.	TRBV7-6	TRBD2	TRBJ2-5	CASSLWGGYETQYF	TGTGCCAGCAGCTTATGGGGGGGGTATGAGACCCAGTACTTC
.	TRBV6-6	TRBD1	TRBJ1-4	CASRRGQDNEKLFF	TGTGCCAGCCGAAGGGGACAGGATAATGAAAAACTGTTTTTT
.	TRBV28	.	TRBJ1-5	CASSLDTFSAQPQHF	TGTGCCAGCAGCCTGGACACCTTTTCGGCTCAGCCCCAGCATTTT
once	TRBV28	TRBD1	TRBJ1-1	CASKLGGLAFF	TGTGCCAGCAAATTAGGGGGCTTAGCTTTCTTT
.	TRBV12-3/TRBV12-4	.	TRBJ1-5	CASSLSLNQPQHF	TGTGCCAGCAGTTTGAGCCTGAATCAGCCCCAGCATTTT
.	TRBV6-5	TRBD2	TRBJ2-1	CASSSLAGEAYNEQFF	TGTGCCAGCAGTTCTTTAGCGGGAGAGGCTTACAATGAGCAGTTCTTC
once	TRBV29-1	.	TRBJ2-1	CSVVGPEQFF	TGCAGCGTTGTCGGTCCCGAGCAGTTCTTC
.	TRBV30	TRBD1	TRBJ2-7	CAWSSGTGIYEQYF	TGTGCCTGGAGCTCCGGGACAGGGATCTACGAGCAGTACTTC
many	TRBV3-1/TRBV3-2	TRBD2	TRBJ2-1	CASSQVEGGGVIEQFF	TGTGCCAGCAGCCAAGTTGAGGGCGGGGGGGTCATTGAGCAGTTCTTC
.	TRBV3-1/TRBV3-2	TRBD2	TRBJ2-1	CASSERTSGGLYNEQFF	TGTGCCAGCAGCGAGCGGACTAGCGGGGGGCTCTACAATGAGCAGTTCTTC
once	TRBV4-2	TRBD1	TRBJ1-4	CASSLTQGVANEKLFF	TGTGCCAGCAGCCTAACCCAGGGGGTGGCTAATGAAAAACTGTTTTTT
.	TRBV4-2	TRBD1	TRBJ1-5	CASSPTGGDQPQHF	TGTGCCAGCAGCCCGACAGGGGGCGACCAGCCCCAGCATTTT
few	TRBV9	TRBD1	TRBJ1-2	CASSVGGQNYGYTF	TGTGCCAGCAGCGTAGGGGGACAGAACTATGGCTACACCTTC
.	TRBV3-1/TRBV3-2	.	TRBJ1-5	CASSQGGGHQPQHF	TGTGCCAGCAGCCAAGGCGGGGGGCATCAGCCCCAGCATTTT
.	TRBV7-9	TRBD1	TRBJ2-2	CASSPDRVVTGELFF	TGTGCCAGCAGCCCGGACAGGGTCGTCACCGGGGAGCTGTTTTTT
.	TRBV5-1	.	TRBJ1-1	CASSLVTRGNTEAFF	TGCGCCAGCAGCTTGGTAACCAGGGGGAACACTGAAGCTTTCTTT